Given below is one TCR beta chain in context. Its antigen remains unknown. V lost 3 bases and J lost 9; bases outside the gene matches: 10. Germline lookup yields CDR1 SGHVS and CDR2 FQNEAQ. The CDR3 covers 15 residues. These data originate in a study of OX40 agonist ivuxolimab in advanced cancers. Study observations and caveats: The authors also found low normalized T-cell clonal expansion in some nonresponders. CD8+ T cells (on average) carried more expanded clones than CD4+ T cells.

Assay used: immunoSEQ multiplex PCR; TCRdb lists only in-frame clones, some missing. The sample holds about 130,000 clones; less than 95% are singletons and the top ten take 0.85% to 1.4%. This clonotype was sampled from an adult with an advanced solid tumor such as melanoma, head and neck, liver or kidney cancer. This material consisted of CD4+ or CD8+ T cells sorted from blood, taken in a trial of the OX40 agonist ivuxolimab. V and J are TRBV7-8 and TRBJ2-1, with 8 bases matching TRBD1. CDR3 DNA sequence: TGTGCCAGCAGCTTCCGTCAGGACAGGGATTTTGAGCAGTTCTTC. This encodes CASSFRQDRDFEQFF.